This T cell receptor beta chain was obtained from a study of T cells in Graves' hyperthyroidism and ophthalmopathy. This clonotype was observed a few times. The antigen remains unidentified. The investigators amplified TCR beta CDR3 regions from RNA transcripts. The TCR CDR3 first-round RT-PCR relied on the HTBI primer set. Each CDR3 protein is one row after TCRdb ran MiXCR on the multiplex PCR reads. The sample contains nearly 600,000 distinct CDR3 sequences, approximately 15% of which appear only once. Whole-study findings and limits: The model's output predicted ophthalmopathy at a median of approximately 6.5 months prior to onset.

Based on clinical symptoms, serum thyroxine and TRAb, thyroid ultrasound and orbital computed tomography, diagnoses were reached. This CDR3 has 13 amino acids. Germline lookup yields CDR1 SQVTM and CDR2 ANQGSEA. Trimming took off 7 bases at V and 1 base at J, with 13 bases between the two ends. Sequenced material: blood. The sequence derives from a woman aged 18-35 years with Graves' ophthalmopathy. V and J are TRBV29-1 and TRBJ1-1, with D perhaps TRBD1 (5 bases). The CDR3 loop reads CSATGRTNTEAFF. The CDR3 coding sequence is TGCAGCGCAACGGGACGGACGAACACTGAAGCTTTCTTT. Based on the CDR3 plus reference TRBV29-1 and TRBJ1-1, the full variable domain is SAVISQKPSRDICQRGTSLTIQCQVDSQVTMMFWYRQQPGQSLTLIATANQGSEATYESGFVIDKFPISRPNLTFSTLTVSNMSPEDSSIYLCSATGRTNTEAFFGQGTRLTVV.